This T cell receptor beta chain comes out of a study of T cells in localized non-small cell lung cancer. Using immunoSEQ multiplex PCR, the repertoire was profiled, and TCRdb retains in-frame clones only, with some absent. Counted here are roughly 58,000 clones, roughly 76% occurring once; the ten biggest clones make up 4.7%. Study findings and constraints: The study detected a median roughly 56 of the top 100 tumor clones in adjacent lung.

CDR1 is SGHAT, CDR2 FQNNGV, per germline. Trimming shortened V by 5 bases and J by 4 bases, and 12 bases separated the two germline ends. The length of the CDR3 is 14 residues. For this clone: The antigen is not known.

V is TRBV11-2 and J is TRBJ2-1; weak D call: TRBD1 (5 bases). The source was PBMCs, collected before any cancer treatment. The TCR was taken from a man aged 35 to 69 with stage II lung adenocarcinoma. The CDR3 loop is CASSTNKGYNEQFF. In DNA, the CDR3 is TGTGCCAGCAGCACAAATAAGGGGTACAATGAGCAGTTCTTC.